Listed below are T cell receptor beta chains from one sample, sequenced in a study of cytomegalovirus exposure and HLA in healthy donors. Profiling relied on immunoSEQ multiplex PCR, and the TCRdb table lists in-frame clones only, not all of them. The profile covers about 130,000 clones, with 60% to 85% appearing a single time and roughly 1.9% taken by the ten largest. Sample: PBMCs. The receptors shown here come from a middle-aged woman in good health and CMV-seronegative. Each CDR3 is given with its conserved first and last residue. A D gene is named only where the DNA matches it firmly. A row's size may be missing; if present it is once, few, many or a size class.

j_gene | v_gene | d_gene | abundance | CDR3aa | CDR3nt
TRBJ1-3 | TRBV15 | TRBD1 | . | CATSGPGQWISGNTIYF | TGTGCCACCAGCGGGCCGGGACAGTGGATCTCTGGAAACACCATATATTTT
TRBJ2-5 | TRBV2 | . | . | CASSEVGGGETQYF | TGTGCCAGCAGTGAGGTGGGAGGCGGGGAGACCCAGTACTTC
TRBJ1-2 | TRBV19 | TRBD1 | . | CASNPTVGQGWSGYTF | TGTGCCAGTAACCCCACCGTGGGACAGGGGTGGAGTGGCTACACCTTC
TRBJ2-7 | TRBV19 | TRBD1 | few | CASSARQGITYEQYF | TGTGCCAGTAGTGCCCGACAGGGAATTACCTACGAGCAGTACTTC
TRBJ2-5 | TRBV30 | TRBD2 | . | CAWSSTGGGETQYF | TGTGCCTGGAGTTCAACGGGAGGAGGCGAGACCCAGTACTTC
TRBJ2-7 | TRBV28 | TRBD1 | . | CASSLRTGSSYEQYF | TGTGCCAGCAGTCTCCGGACAGGGAGCTCCTACGAGCAGTACTTC
TRBJ2-3 | TRBV2 | . | . | CASSAYSGLSTDTQYF | TGTGCCAGCAGTGCCTACAGTGGCCTAAGCACAGATACGCAGTATTTT
TRBJ1-6 | TRBV5-1 | TRBD1 | . | CASSEGDSVGNSPLHF | TGCGCCAGCAGCGAGGGGGACAGCGTCGGCAATTCACCCCTCCACTTT
TRBJ2-7 | TRBV30 | TRBD1 | . | CAGQGRPASYEQYF | TGTGCCGGACAGGGCCGGCCCGCTTCCTACGAGCAGTACTTC
TRBJ2-4 | TRBV19 | . | . | CASREGQTKNIQYF | TGTGCCAGTAGGGAGGGACAGACCAAAAACATTCAGTACTTC
TRBJ2-5 | TRBV29-1 | . | few | CSEGHNQETQYF | TGCAGCGAGGGACATAACCAAGAGACCCAGTACTTC
TRBJ2-7 | TRBV5-1 | . | . | CASTSGGSRNSYEQYF | TGCGCCAGCACCTCGGGGGGCTCCCGTAACTCCTACGAGCAGTACTTC
TRBJ2-1 | TRBV28 | TRBD1 | . | CASTRGQGSYNEQFF | TGTGCCAGCACCCGAGGACAGGGGTCCTACAATGAGCAGTTCTTC
TRBJ2-7 | TRBV5-1 | TRBD2 | . | CASSLESGSSYEQYF | TGCGCCAGCAGCTTGGAGAGCGGGAGCTCCTACGAGCAGTACTTC
TRBJ2-1 | TRBV5-1 | TRBD2 | once | CASSPGTSRIHEQFF | TGCGCCAGCAGCCCGGGGACTAGCAGGATACATGAGCAGTTCTTC
TRBJ1-2 | TRBV30 | TRBD1 | . | CAWRQGEGGYTF | TGTGCCTGGCGACAGGGGGAAGGTGGCTACACCTTC
TRBJ1-5 | TRBV19 | . | . | CASSPRQARNQPQHF | TGTGCCAGTAGTCCTAGACAGGCCCGCAATCAGCCCCAGCATTTT
TRBJ2-3 | TRBV7-9 | . | . | CASSRTATTDTQYF | TGTGCCAGCAGCCGGACTGCCACCACAGATACGCAGTATTTT
TRBJ1-1 | TRBV5-1 | . | . | CASSFAGSANTEAFF | TGCGCCAGCAGCTTCGCCGGGAGTGCGAACACTGAAGCTTTCTTT
TRBJ1-4 | TRBV30 | . | . | CAWSLGGREKLFF | TGTGCCTGGAGTCTCGGGGGAAGGGAAAAACTGTTTTTT
TRBJ2-5 | TRBV6-1 | TRBD1 | few | CASSVLQGAGETQYF | TGTGCCAGCAGTGTGCTACAGGGGGCGGGAGAGACCCAGTACTTC
TRBJ1-5 | TRBV19 | . | . | CASSIATGGGNQPQHF | TGTGCCAGTAGTATAGCGACGGGAGGGGGTAATCAGCCCCAGCATTTT
TRBJ2-7 | TRBV7-2 | . | . | CASSLTLHEQYF | TGTGCCAGCAGCTTAACTCTTCACGAGCAGTACTTC
TRBJ1-1 | TRBV5-4 | . | few | CASSSIRQDRNTEAFF | TGTGCCAGCAGCTCAATTAGACAGGACAGGAACACTGAAGCTTTCTTT
TRBJ1-4 | TRBV7-2 | . | . | CASSFAANEKLFF | TGTGCCAGCAGCTTTGCCGCGAATGAAAAACTGTTTTTT
TRBJ2-5 | TRBV30 | . | few | CAWGELVFQETQYF | TGTGCCTGGGGTGAATTAGTTTTTCAAGAGACCCAGTACTTC
TRBJ2-7 | TRBV9 | . | . | CASSVDGGTHYEQYF | TGTGCCAGCAGCGTAGATGGGGGCACCCACTACGAGCAGTACTTC
TRBJ1-1 | TRBV18 | . | . | CASSPRQDGENTEAFF | TGTGCCAGCTCACCAAGACAGGATGGGGAGAACACTGAAGCTTTCTTT
TRBJ1-1 | TRBV6-6 | . | . | CASSLTGSLNTEAFF | TGTGCCAGCAGTTTAACAGGGTCCTTGAACACTGAAGCTTTCTTT
TRBJ1-5 | TRBV7-2 | . | . | CASSFGGNQPQHF | TGTGCCAGCAGCTTTGGAGGGAATCAGCCCCAGCATTTT
TRBJ2-2 | TRBV19 | TRBD1 | once | CASSIGGQGANGELFF | TGTGCCAGTAGTATAGGAGGACAGGGGGCGAACGGGGAGCTGTTTTTT
TRBJ2-1 | TRBV7-9 | TRBD1 | once | CASSLGGTGDWNEQFF | TGTGCCAGCTCCCTAGGAGGGACAGGGGATTGGAATGAGCAGTTCTTC
TRBJ2-7 | TRBV30 | TRBD2 | . | CAWMSGGYEQYF | TGTGCCTGGATGAGCGGGGGCTACGAGCAGTACTTC
TRBJ2-1 | TRBV7-3 | . | . | CASSPSEALYYNEQFF | TGTGCCAGCAGCCCCTCGGAGGCCCTTTACTACAATGAGCAGTTCTTC
TRBJ2-3 | TRBV5-1 | . | . | CASSSRPDYTDTQYF | TGCGCCAGCAGCTCTCGCCCCGACTACACAGATACGCAGTATTTT
TRBJ1-5 | TRBV6-1 | TRBD1 | . | CASSWDRAFQPQHF | TGTGCCAGCAGTTGGGACAGGGCGTTTCAGCCCCAGCATTTT
TRBJ2-7 | TRBV6-5 | . | . | CASSAQGVNEQYF | TGTGCCAGCAGTGCACAGGGAGTCAACGAGCAGTACTTC
TRBJ1-1 | TRBV27 | TRBD1 | . | CASSFTGGGF | TGTGCCAGCAGCTTTACAGGGGGTGGGTTT
TRBJ1-5 | TRBV19 | . | . | CASSMVDSFNQPQHF | TGTGCCAGTAGTATGGTGGACAGCTTCAATCAGCCCCAGCATTTT
TRBJ2-2 | TRBV6-1 | TRBD2 | . | CASSEGLVGLAATGELFF | TGTGCCAGCAGTGAAGGACTTGTGGGGCTAGCGGCCACCGGGGAGCTGTTTTTT
TRBJ2-3 | TRBV11-1 | TRBD1 | . | CASSSTGGGFTDTQYF | TGTGCCAGCAGCTCGACAGGGGGGGGGTTCACAGATACGCAGTATTTT
TRBJ2-7 | TRBV6-1 | TRBD1 | . | CASSGTGTLYEQYF | TGTGCCAGCAGTGGGACAGGGACCCTCTACGAGCAGTACTTC
TRBJ2-4 | TRBV7-9 | TRBD2 | . | CASSPSVAGGTNIQYF | TGTGCCAGCAGCCCCTCCGTAGCGGGAGGGACGAACATTCAGTACTTC
TRBJ1-1 | TRBV27 | . | . | CASSLLAAGEAFF | TGTGCCAGCAGTTTATTGGCGGCAGGGGAAGCTTTCTTT
TRBJ2-7 | TRBV29-1 | TRBD1 | few | CSVEVRQGYEQYF | TGCAGCGTTGAGGTCCGACAGGGCTACGAGCAGTACTTC
TRBJ1-4 | TRBV5-1 | TRBD1 | . | CASSYQTGTGGVPEKLFF | TGCGCCAGCAGCTACCAAACCGGGACAGGGGGGGTTCCTGAAAAACTGTTTTTT
TRBJ1-1 | TRBV29-1 | . | few | CSVVSLGAMNTEAFF | TGCAGCGTTGTCAGTCTAGGGGCCATGAACACTGAAGCTTTCTTT
TRBJ2-7 | TRBV28 | TRBD1 | . | CASSAGQGFSYEQYF | TGTGCCAGCAGTGCGGGACAGGGTTTTTCATACGAGCAGTACTTC
TRBJ1-5 | TRBV7-9 | . | few | CASSLEGARPQHF | TGTGCCAGCAGCTTAGAAGGGGCCCGGCCCCAGCATTTT
TRBJ2-5 | TRBV15 | . | . | CATSRGQAQETQYF | TGTGCCACCAGCAGGGGACAAGCCCAAGAGACCCAGTACTTC
TRBJ2-1 | TRBV9 | TRBD2 | . | CASSVVSGAWDEQFF | TGTGCCAGCAGCGTAGTAAGCGGGGCCTGGGATGAGCAGTTCTTC
TRBJ2-7 | TRBV28 | . | . | CASTQGLGQYF | TGTGCCAGCACTCAGGGTTTGGGGCAGTACTTC
TRBJ1-2 | TRBV28 | . | . | CATYSPGSGYTF | TGTGCCACCTATTCTCCAGGGTCCGGCTACACCTTC
TRBJ1-5 | TRBV7-9 | . | . | CASSITGSSNQPQHF | TGTGCCAGCAGCATAACAGGTAGTAGCAATCAGCCCCAGCATTTT
TRBJ2-5 | TRBV5-1 | TRBD2 | . | CASSPGGTSGETQYF | TGCGCCAGCAGCCCTGGAGGGACTAGCGGGGAGACCCAGTACTTC